This T cell receptor (beta chain) was identified during a study of blood T cell repertoires in COVID-19. Turning to the study itself: Some COVID-19 samples were acute and others convalescent; all came from the United States, Italy and Spain.

Under the authors' procedure: Counts of nucleated cells, estimated from reference gene primer amplification, were obtained. Produced via immunoSEQ multiplex PCR; TCRdb's table is partial and in-frame only. V and J calls and clone size come straight from that table; D and trimming were deduced from the DNA. The sample carries 43,000 or so clones, 82% recorded once. This CDR3 is 13 amino acids long. V gave up 4 bases and J gave up 6 bases, with 9 bases separating them. Germline assignment: CDR1 LNHDA and CDR2 SQIVND (reference sequence). Sequenced: peripheral blood. The source of this sequence is a woman between 55 and 75 years old with acute or convalescent COVID-19. The rearrangement links TRBV19 to TRBJ1-4; weak D call: TRBD1 (6 bases). The CDR3 DNA sequence: TGTGCCAGTAGTAGCGGGGGCGATGAAAAACTGTTTTTT. Protein sequence: CASSSGGDEKLFF. Filled out from reference TRBV19 and TRBJ1-4, the complete variable domain reads DGGITQSPKYLFRKEGQNVTLSCEQNLNHDAMYWYRQDPGQGLRLIYYSQIVNDFQKGDIAEGYSVSREKKESFPLTVTSAQKNPTAFYLCASSSGGDEKLFFGSGTQLSVL.